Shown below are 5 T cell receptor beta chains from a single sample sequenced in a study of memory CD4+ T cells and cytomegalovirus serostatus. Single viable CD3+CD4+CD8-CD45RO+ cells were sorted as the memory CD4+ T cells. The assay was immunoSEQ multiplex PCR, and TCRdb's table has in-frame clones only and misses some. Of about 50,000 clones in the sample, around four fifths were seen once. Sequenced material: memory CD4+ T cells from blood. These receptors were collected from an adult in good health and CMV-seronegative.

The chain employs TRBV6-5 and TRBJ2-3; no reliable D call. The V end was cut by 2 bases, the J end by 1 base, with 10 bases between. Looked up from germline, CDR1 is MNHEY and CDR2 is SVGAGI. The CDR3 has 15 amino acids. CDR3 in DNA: TGTGCCAGCAGTTACCGACCACCGCGCACAGATACGCAGTATTTT. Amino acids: CASSYRPPRTDTQYF.

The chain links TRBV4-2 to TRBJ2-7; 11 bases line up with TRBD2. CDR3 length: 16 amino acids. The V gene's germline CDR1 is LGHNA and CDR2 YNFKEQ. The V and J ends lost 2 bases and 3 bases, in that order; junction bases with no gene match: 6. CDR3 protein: CASSQYIAGGLYEQYF. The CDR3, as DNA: TGTGCCAGCAGCCAATATATAGCGGGGGGGCTCTACGAGCAGTACTTC.

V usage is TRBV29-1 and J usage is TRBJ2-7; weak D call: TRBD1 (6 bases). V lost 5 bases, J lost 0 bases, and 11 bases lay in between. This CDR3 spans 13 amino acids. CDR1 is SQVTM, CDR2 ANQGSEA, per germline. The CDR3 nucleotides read TGCAGCGTTTCTGGACAGACCTCCTACGAGCAGTACTTC. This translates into CSVSGQTSYEQYF.

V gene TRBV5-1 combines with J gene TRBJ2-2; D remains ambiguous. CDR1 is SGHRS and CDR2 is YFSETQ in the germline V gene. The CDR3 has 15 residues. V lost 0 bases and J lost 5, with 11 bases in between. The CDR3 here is CASSLDPRRTGELFF. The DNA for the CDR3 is TGCGCCAGCAGCTTGGACCCCAGACGGACCGGGGAGCTGTTTTTT.

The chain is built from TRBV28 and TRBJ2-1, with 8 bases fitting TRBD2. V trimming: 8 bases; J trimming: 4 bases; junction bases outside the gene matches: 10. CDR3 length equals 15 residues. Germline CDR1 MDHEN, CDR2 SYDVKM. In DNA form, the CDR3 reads TGTGCCAGCCAAGAACAGGGACTAGGATACAATGAGCAGTTCTTC. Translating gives CASQEQGLGYNEQFF.